Below, 6 T cell receptor beta chains from the same sample are listed, as sequenced in a study of T cell responses to AZD1222 COVID-19 vaccine. TCRdb keeps only in-frame clones here, not all; method: immunoSEQ multiplex PCR. The sample lists around 160,000 clones, 92% occurring once. Specimen: peripheral blood, collected 28 days after the second AZD1222 dose. The source of these receptors is an adult who received the AZD1222 COVID-19 vaccine.

This chain links TRBV20-1 with TRBJ2-3; D tentatively fits TRBD1 or TRBD2 (5 bases each). The length of the CDR3 is 11 residues. The V end was cut by 6 bases, the J end by 4 bases, with 8 bases between. Per the germline V gene, CDR1 is DFQATT and CDR2 is SNEGSKA (reference sequence). The DNA of the CDR3 is TGCAGTGCCCTGGGGGCAGATACGCAGTATTTT. This translates into CSALGADTQYF.

The V call is TRBV12-3 or TRBV12-4, the J call TRBJ2-1, with 11 nucleotides matching TRBD2. The V gene end was trimmed by 5 bases and the J gene end by 16 bases; junction bases not matched to a gene: 7. The CDR3 is made up of 12 amino acids. The CDR3 loop is CASSTGLAGAFF. CDR3 in DNA: TGTGCCAGCAGTACCGGACTAGCGGGTGCTTTCTTC.

The chain recombines TRBV19 with TRBJ1-1; 7 bases fit TRBD1. Germline V gene data show CDR1 as LNHDA and CDR2 as SQIVND (reference sequence). J gave up 1 base and V 6 bases, and 2 bases lay outside the gene matches. This CDR3 comprises 13 residues. The CDR3 bases are TGTGCCAGTAGCACAGGGGCGAACACTGAAGCTTTCTTT. This sequence encodes CASSTGANTEAFF. Complete variable domain (other parts from reference TRBV19 and TRBJ1-1): DGGITQSPKYLFRKEGQNVTLSCEQNLNHDAMYWYRQDPGQGLRLIYYSQIVNDFQKGDIAEGYSVSREKKESFPLTVTSAQKNPTAFYLCASSTGANTEAFFGQGTRLTVV.

The V gene is TRBV3-1 (or the pseudogene TRBV3-2), the J gene TRBJ2-1; 14 bases agree with TRBD2. Trimming removed 4 bases from V and 7 bases from J; junction bases left unmatched: 3. The CDR3 has 15 amino acids. Looked up from germline, CDR1 is LGHDT and CDR2 is YNNKEL (reference sequence). The CDR3 bases are TGTGCCAGCAGCCTGACTAGCGGGAGGGCAAATGAGCAGTTCTTC. This codes for CASSLTSGRANEQFF.

This sequence joins TRBV28 and TRBJ2-7; the D gene is possibly TRBD1 (5 bases). With 4 bases removed from V and 3 bases from J, the gap between germline ends came to 16 bases. This CDR3 comprises 15 residues. The V gene's germline CDR1 is MDHEN and CDR2 SYDVKM. CDR3 amino acids: CASSYGVGAVYEQYF. DNA of the CDR3: TGTGCCAGCAGTTATGGGGTAGGGGCGGTCTACGAGCAGTACTTC.

The chain uses TRBV3-1 (or the pseudogene TRBV3-2) and TRBJ2-5, with 9 nucleotides matching TRBD2. CDR3 length equals 18 residues. The germline V gene encodes CDR1 LGHDT and CDR2 YNNKEL (reference sequence). J was trimmed by 5 bases and V by 1 base; bases with no gene match: 14. The CDR3 region has the DNA TGTGCCAGCAGCCAAGGGGCCTTTGGCGGGGGGGCAATGGAGACCCAGTACTTC. Amino acids: CASSQGAFGGGAMETQYF.